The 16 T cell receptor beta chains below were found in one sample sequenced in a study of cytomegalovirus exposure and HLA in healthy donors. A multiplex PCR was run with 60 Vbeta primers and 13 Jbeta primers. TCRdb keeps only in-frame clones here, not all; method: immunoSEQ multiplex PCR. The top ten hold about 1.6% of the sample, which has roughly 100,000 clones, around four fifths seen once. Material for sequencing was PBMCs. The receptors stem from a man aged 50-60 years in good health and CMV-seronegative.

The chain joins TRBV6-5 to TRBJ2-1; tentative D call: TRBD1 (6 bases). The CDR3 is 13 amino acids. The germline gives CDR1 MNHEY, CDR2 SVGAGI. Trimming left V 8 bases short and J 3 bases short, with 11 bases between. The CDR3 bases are TGTGCCAGCGGCAGGGGTGGCTACAATGAGCAGTTCTTC. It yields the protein CASGRGGYNEQFF.

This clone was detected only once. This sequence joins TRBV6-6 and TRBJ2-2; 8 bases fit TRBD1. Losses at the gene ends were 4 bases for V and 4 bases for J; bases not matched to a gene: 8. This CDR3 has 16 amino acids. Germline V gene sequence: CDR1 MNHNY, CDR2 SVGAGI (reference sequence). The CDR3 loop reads CASSSQTGVSTGELFF. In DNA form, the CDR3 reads TGTGCCAGCAGTTCTCAGACAGGGGTGAGCACCGGGGAGCTGTTTTTT.

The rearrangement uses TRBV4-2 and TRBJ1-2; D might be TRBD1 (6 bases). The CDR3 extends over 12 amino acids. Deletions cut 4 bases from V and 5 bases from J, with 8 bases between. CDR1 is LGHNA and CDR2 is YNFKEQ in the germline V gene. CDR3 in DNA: TGTGCCAGCAGCCCCGGACAGTATGGCTACACCTTC. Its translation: CASSPGQYGYTF.

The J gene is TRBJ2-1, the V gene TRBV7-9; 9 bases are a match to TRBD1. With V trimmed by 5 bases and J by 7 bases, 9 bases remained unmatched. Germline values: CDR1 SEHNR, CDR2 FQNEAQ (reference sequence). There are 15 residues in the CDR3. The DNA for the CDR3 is TGTGCCAGCAGCGGACAGGGGCCCAAGTGGAATGAGCAGTTCTTC. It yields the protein CASSGQGPKWNEQFF.

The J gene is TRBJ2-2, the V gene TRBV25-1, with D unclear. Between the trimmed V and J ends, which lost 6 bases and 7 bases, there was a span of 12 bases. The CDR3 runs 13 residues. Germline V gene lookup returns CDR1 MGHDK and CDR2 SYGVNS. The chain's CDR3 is CASSPNLDGELFF. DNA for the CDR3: TGTGCCAGCAGCCCAAACCTAGACGGGGAGCTGTTTTTT.

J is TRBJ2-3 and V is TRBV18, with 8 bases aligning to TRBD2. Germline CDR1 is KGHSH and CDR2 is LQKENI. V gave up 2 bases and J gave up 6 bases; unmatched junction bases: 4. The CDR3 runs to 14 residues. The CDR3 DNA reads TGTGCCAGCTCACCAAGGACTAGCTCCGATACGCAGTATTTT. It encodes CASSPRTSSDTQYF.

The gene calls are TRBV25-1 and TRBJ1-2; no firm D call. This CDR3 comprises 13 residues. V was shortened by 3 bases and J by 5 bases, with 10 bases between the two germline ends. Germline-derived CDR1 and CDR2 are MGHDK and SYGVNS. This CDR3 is CASSDSQLYGYTF. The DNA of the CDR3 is TGTGCCAGCAGTGATAGCCAGCTTTATGGCTACACCTTC.

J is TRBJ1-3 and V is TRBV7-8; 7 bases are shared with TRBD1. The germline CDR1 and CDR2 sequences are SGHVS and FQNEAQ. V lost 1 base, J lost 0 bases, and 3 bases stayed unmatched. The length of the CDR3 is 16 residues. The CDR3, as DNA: TGTGCCAGCAGCTTAGTTGGGGACAGCTCTGGAAACACCATATATTTT. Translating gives CASSLVGDSSGNTIYF.

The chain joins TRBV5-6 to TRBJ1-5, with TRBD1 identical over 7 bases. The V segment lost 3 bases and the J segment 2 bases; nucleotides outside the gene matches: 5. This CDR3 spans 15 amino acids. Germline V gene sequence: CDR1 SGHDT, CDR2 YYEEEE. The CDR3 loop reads CASSSRDSGNQPQHF. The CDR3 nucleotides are TGTGCCAGCAGCTCCCGGGACAGCGGCAATCAGCCCCAGCATTTT.

The CDR3 sequence: CASSEQGHSGANVLTF. CDR3 coding DNA: TGTGCCAGCAGTGAACAGGGTCACTCTGGGGCCAACGTCCTGACTTTC. The V call is TRBV6-1, the J call TRBJ2-6; maybe TRBD1 (5 bases). The CDR3 is 16 amino acids. V lost 2 bases and J lost 0, with 8 bases in between. Per the germline V gene, CDR1 is MNHNS and CDR2 is SASEGT.

CDR3 DNA sequence: TGCGCCAGCAGCCTGACCGGACTAGCGGGGGCGTTCGTCCTCACCGGGGAGCTGTTTTTT. This sequence encodes CASSLTGLAGAFVLTGELFF. The J gene is TRBJ2-2, the V gene TRBV5-1; 13 nucleotides align to TRBD2. CDR3 length: 20 amino acids. Trimming took 4 bases from V and 4 from J; bases not matched to a gene: 16. Germline lookup yields CDR1 SGHRS and CDR2 YFSETQ. The complete variable domain, with remaining parts taken from reference TRBV5-1 and TRBJ2-2, reads KAGVTQTPRYLIKTRGQQVTLSCSPISGHRSVSWYQQTPGQGLQFLFEYFSETQRNKGNFPGRFSGRQFSNSRSEMNVSTLELGDSALYLCASSLTGLAGAFVLTGELFFGEGSRLTVL.

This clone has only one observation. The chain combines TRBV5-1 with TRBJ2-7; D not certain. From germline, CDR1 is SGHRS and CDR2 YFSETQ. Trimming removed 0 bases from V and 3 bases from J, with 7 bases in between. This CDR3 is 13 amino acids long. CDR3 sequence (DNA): TGCGCCAGCAGCTTGGAATCAGGCTACGAGCAGTACTTC. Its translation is CASSLESGYEQYF.

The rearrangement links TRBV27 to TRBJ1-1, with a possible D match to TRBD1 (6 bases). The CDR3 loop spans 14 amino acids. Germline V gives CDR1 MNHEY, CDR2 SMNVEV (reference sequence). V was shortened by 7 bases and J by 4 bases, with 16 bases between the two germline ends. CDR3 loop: CASTYRAEATEAFF. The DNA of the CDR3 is TGTGCCAGCACCTACAGGGCGGAGGCCACTGAAGCTTTCTTT.

CDR3 nucleotides: TGTGCCAGCTTTCGTGACTTTCGCACAGATACGCAGTATTTT. This translates into CASFRDFRTDTQYF. The rearrangement joins TRBV18 to TRBJ2-3; D is uncertain. Germline values: CDR1 KGHSH, CDR2 LQKENI. V lost 7 bases, J lost 1 base, and 12 bases lay in between. This CDR3 has 14 residues.

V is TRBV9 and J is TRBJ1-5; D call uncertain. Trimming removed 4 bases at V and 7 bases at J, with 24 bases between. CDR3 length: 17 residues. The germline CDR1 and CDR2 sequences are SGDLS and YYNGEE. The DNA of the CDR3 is TGTGCCAGCAGCAAACGTAGGCTGGAGAGGGTACCCCAGCCCCAGCATTTT. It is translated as CASSKRRLERVPQPQHF.

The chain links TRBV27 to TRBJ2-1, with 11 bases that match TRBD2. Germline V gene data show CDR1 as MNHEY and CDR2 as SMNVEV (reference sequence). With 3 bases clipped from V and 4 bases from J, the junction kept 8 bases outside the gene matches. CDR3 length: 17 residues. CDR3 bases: TGTGCCAGCAGTTTGCGTAGCGGGGGGGCCGTGTACAATGAGCAGTTCTTC. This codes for CASSLRSGGAVYNEQFF.